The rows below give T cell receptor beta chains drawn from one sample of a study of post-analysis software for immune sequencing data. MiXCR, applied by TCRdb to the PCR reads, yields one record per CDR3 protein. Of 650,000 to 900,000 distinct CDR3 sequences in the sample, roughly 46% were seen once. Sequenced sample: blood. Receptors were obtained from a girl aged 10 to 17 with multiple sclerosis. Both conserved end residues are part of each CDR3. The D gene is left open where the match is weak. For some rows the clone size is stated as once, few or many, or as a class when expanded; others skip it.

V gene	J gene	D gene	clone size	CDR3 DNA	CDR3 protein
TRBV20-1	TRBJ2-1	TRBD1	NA	TGCAGTGCACCCCCAGGGGGCAATGAGCAGTTCTTC	CSAPPGGNEQFF
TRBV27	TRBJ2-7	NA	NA	TGTGCCAGCAGTTTAAGGGCGGATCACTACGAGCAGTACTTC	CASSLRADHYEQYF
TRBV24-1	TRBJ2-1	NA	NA	TGTGCCACCAGTGATCTAACCGGGACACGGGGGGACAATGAGCAGTTCTTC	CATSDLTGTRGDNEQFF
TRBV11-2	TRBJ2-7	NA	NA	TGTGCCGGCAGCTTAGGGGCATACTCCTACGAGCAGTACTTC	CAGSLGAYSYEQYF
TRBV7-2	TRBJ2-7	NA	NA	TGTGCCAGCAGCTTGCCGGGGACAAGGGCGGACGAGCAGTACTTC	CASSLPGTRADEQYF
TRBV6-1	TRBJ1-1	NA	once	TGTGCCAGCAGTAAAGGAACTCCTATGAACACTGAAGCTTTCTTT	CASSKGTPMNTEAFF
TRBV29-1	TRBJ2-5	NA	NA	TGCAGCGTTGGAGTCAGGAGTGGAGAGACCCAGTACTTC	CSVGVRSGETQYF
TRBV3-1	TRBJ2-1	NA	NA	TGTGCCAGCAGCCAAGTTAGAAGGCTCAGCTCCTACAATGAGCAGTTCTTC	CASSQVRRLSSYNEQFF
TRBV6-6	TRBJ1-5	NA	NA	TGTGCCAGCAGTACCCAGCGGGGCGGGCACAATCAGCCCCAGCATTTT	CASSTQRGGHNQPQHF
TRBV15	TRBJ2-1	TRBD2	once	TGCGCCACCAGCAGTAGCGGGAGTAACTTCAATGAGCAGTTCTTC	CATSSSGSNFNEQFF
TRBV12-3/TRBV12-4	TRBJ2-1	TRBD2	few	TGTGCCAGCAGCCCGCCGGGGAGCGGGAGGAATGAGCAGTTCTTC	CASSPPGSGRNEQFF
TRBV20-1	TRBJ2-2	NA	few	TGCAGTGCTAGTTTGGCTGGTGATGGGGAGCTGTTTTTT	CSASLAGDGELFF
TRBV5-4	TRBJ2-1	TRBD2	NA	TGTGCCAGCAGCTTGACGGCGGGAGGATCAGATGAGCAGTTCTTC	CASSLTAGGSDEQFF
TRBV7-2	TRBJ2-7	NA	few	TGTGCCAGCAGCTTAGAGCACAGTTCGCGCGAGCAGTACTTC	CASSLEHSSREQYF
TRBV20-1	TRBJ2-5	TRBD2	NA	TGCAGTGCCACCAGCGGGAGCGGCCAAGAGACCCAGTACTTC	CSATSGSGQETQYF
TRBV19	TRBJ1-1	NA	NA	TGTGCCAGTAGTGTCCAACAGGGAGCGAACACTGAAGCTTTCTTT	CASSVQQGANTEAFF
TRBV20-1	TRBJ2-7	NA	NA	TGCAGTGCTAGAGACGTGGGCCTACACTCCTACGAGCAGTACTTC	CSARDVGLHSYEQYF
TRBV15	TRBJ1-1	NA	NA	TGTGCCACCACCAGTGCGGACATGTACACTGAAGCTTTCTTT	CATTSADMYTEAFF
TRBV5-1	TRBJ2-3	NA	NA	TGCGCCAGCAGCTTGGGAGAGCACACAGATACGCAGTATTTT	CASSLGEHTDTQYF
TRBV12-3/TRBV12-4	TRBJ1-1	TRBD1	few	TGTGCCAGCAGTTTGGGACAGGGAGGCGCTGAAGCTTTCTTT	CASSLGQGGAEAFF